This TCR beta chain was observed in a study of T-cell reconstitution after alpha-beta-depleted transplantation in children. Unique molecular identifiers were used to barcode this TCRbeta library. TCRdb reprocessed the PCR reads via MiXCR and lists one record per CDR3 protein. The profile shows hundreds of thousands of distinct CDR3 sequences, 9.5% to 10% of them singletons. The CDR3 length is 12 residues. Germline CDR1 and CDR2: SEHNR and FQNEAQ (reference sequence). The V segment lost 6 bases and the J segment 7 bases; nucleotides outside the gene matches: 2. This chain joins TRBV7-9 and TRBJ2-1; 8 bases map to TRBD1. The clonotype originates from a human donor who donated a stem cell graft to a child with SCID. Sequencing used PBMCs from the stem cell graft donor, obtained from the stem cell graft. CDR3 amino acids: CASRDRENEQFF. The CDR3 DNA is TGTGCCAGCAGGGACAGGGAAAATGAGCAGTTCTTC.